This TCR beta chain was sequenced in a study of cytomegalovirus exposure and HLA in healthy donors. Primers for the PCR totalled 60 Vbeta and 13 Jbeta. The method was immunoSEQ multiplex PCR; TCRdb's version includes in-frame clones alone and lacks a portion of them. The profile shows around 150,000 clones, roughly 80% of them singletons. The receptor was isolated from a man younger than 45 in good health and CMV-seronegative. Sequences were obtained from PBMCs.

The CDR3 spells CASSIGLQETQYF. The CDR3 nucleotides are TGTGCCAGTAGTATTGGACTACAAGAGACCCAGTACTTC. This sequence joins TRBV19 and TRBJ2-5; tentatively, D is TRBD2 (6 bases). The CDR3 spans 13 residues. The germline V gene encodes CDR1 LNHDA and CDR2 SQIVND (reference sequence). The V and J ends lost 3 bases and 2 bases respectively, with 7 bases between them.